Below, 18 T cell receptor beta chains from the same sample are listed, as sequenced in a study of T cell responses to AZD1222 COVID-19 vaccine (TCRdb year 2021). The method behind the library was the immunoSEQ multiplex PCR assay. TCRdb took over this immuneACCESS table, retaining in-frame rearrangements with V and J assigned. Such tables are incomplete; in checked studies, under half of the missing clones stem from an unresolved V gene, and the remainder is unexplained. The sample has 120,000 or so clones on record, about 89% of them singletons. 28% of the sample belongs to the ten largest clones. In light of the paper, this sample's time point label describes: baseline before first vaccination. Source: peripheral blood, taken on day 0 of AZD1222 vaccination. The receptors derive from an adult in good health.

Only one count was recorded for this clone. The rearrangement joins TRBV3-1 (or the pseudogene TRBV3-2) to TRBJ2-1; TRBD1 matches at 7 bases. The V gene end was trimmed by 4 bases and the J gene end by 4 bases; junction bases not matched to a gene: 7. CDR3 length equals 15 residues. Germline lookup yields CDR1 LGHDT and CDR2 YNNKEL (reference sequence). DNA of the CDR3: TGTGCCAGCAGCCTCAGGGGGTCAACATACAATGAGCAGTTCTTC. It yields the protein CASSLRGSTYNEQFF.

CDR3 sequence reads: CASTRQGEKLFF. DNA of the CDR3: TGTGCCAGCACCAGACAGGGCGAAAAACTGTTTTTT. The chain is built from TRBV2 and TRBJ1-4; 7 bases align to TRBD1. The ends lost 7 bases at V and 8 bases at J; junction bases unmatched: 4. CDR1 SNHLY and CDR2 FYNNEI come from the germline V gene. This CDR3 is built from 12 residues.

This clone was seen once. The rearrangement links TRBV15 to TRBJ1-6; D not certain. The CDR3 spans 13 residues. V dropped 4 bases and J dropped 10 bases, with 11 bases sitting between them. CDR1 is LNHNV and CDR2 is YYDKDF in the germline V gene (reference sequence). In DNA form, the CDR3 reads TGTGCCACCAGCACCGTAAAAAACTCACCCCTCCACTTT. This translates into CATSTVKNSPLHF.

J is TRBJ2-5 and V is TRBV15, with 10 bases matching TRBD1. Losses at the gene ends were 5 bases for V and 5 bases for J; bases not matched to a gene: 8. The CDR3 has 15 amino acids. Germline V gene sequence: CDR1 LNHNV, CDR2 YYDKDF (reference sequence). CDR3: CATSPDRGPGETQYF. The CDR3 DNA reads as TGTGCCACCAGCCCCGACAGGGGGCCGGGGGAGACCCAGTACTTC.

This chain connects TRBV10-1 to TRBJ1-6; no reliable D call. The ends were cut back, 4 bases at V and 6 bases at J, with 4 bases in the middle. This CDR3 region has 12 residues. CDR1 and CDR2 from the germline V gene are WNHNN and SYGVQD (reference sequence). The CDR3 DNA follows: TGCGCCAGCAGTGTTGCTAATTCACCCCTCCACTTT. Residues: CASSVANSPLHF.

The J gene is TRBJ2-7, the V gene TRBV9; weak D call: TRBD2 (7 bases). V lost 1 base and J lost 5, with 19 bases in between. Per germline, CDR1 SGDLS and CDR2 YYNGEE. The CDR3 contains 16 residues. CDR3 protein: CASSVREGDWGDEQYF. The CDR3 DNA sequence: TGTGCCAGCAGCGTAAGGGAGGGGGATTGGGGCGACGAGCAGTACTTC.

The table lists this clone with a count of one. The chain is built from TRBV21-1 and TRBJ1-4; TRBD1, the D gene given by the table, was not confirmed from the DNA. TRBV21-1 corresponds to a pseudogene. The CDR3 loop spans 16 amino acids. CDR3 nucleotides: TGTGCCAGCAGCACTGGGGGCCCCGGGGCTAATGAAAAACTGTTTTTT. Translation gives CASSTGGPGANEKLFF.

V gene TRBV5-1 combines with J gene TRBJ2-2, with D uncertain. With 7 bases removed from V and 4 bases from J, the gap between germline ends came to 8 bases. The CDR3 spans 12 residues. From germline, CDR1 is SGHRS and CDR2 YFSETQ. CDR3 DNA sequence: TGCGCCAGCGGGGTGAGCACCGGGGAGCTGTTTTTT. Amino acid sequence: CASGVSTGELFF.

This chain uses TRBV21-1 with TRBJ2-3; the DNA was not compared with TRBD2, the D call given in the table. TRBV21-1 is a pseudogene locus. There are 16 residues in the CDR3. Written as DNA, the CDR3 is TGTGCCAGCAGCAAAGATCCCTGCGGGAGAACAGATACGCAGTATTTT. Translation: CASSKDPCGRTDTQYF.

This rearrangement joins TRBV5-7 to TRBJ1-2; tentatively, D is TRBD1 (5 bases). TRBV5-7 is marked as an open reading frame, function uncertain. The CDR3 contains 15 residues. Trimming shortened V by 4 bases and J by 2 bases, and 15 bases separated the two germline ends. CDR3 region: CASSPRGDSNYGYTF. Here the CDR3 DNA reads TGTGCCAGCAGCCCCCGGGGCGACAGCAACTATGGCTACACCTTC.

The CDR3 region is CAWSPGPDLEQYF. In nucleotides, the CDR3 is TGTGCCTGGAGCCCCGGACCGGACCTCGAGCAGTACTTC. The V call is TRBV30, the J call TRBJ2-7; D remains ambiguous. Germline CDR1 reads GTSNPN; CDR2 reads SVGIG (reference sequence). The V end lost 3 bases, the J end lost 6 bases, and 15 bases lay between the germline ends. There are 13 residues in the CDR3.

CDR3 residues: CASSQEIGGLYGYTF. CDR3 DNA sequence: TGCGCCAGCAGCCAAGAGATAGGGGGCCTCTATGGCTACACCTTC. The rearrangement uses TRBV4-3 and TRBJ1-2; 7 bases are a match to TRBD1. J was trimmed by 4 bases and V by 0 bases; bases with no gene match: 5. Germline assignment: CDR1 LGHNA and CDR2 YSLEER. This CDR3 is built from 15 residues.

This chain connects TRBV7-2 to TRBJ1-2; 7 nucleotides align to TRBD1. The CDR3 extends over 16 amino acids. V shed 0 bases, J shed 0 bases, and the junction held 4 bases outside the gene matches. Germline loops: CDR1 SGHTA, CDR2 FQGNSA. The DNA for the CDR3 is TGTGCCAGCAGCTTAGCGACAGGGATACCTAACTATGGCTACACCTTC. As protein: CASSLATGIPNYGYTF.

The chain uses TRBV25-1 and TRBJ2-3; 11 bases agree with TRBD2. V shed 2 bases and J 1 base; nucleotides not matched to a gene: 2. Germline CDR1 is MGHDK and CDR2 is SYGVNS. The CDR3 has 16 residues. The CDR3 here is CASSEPGLAGTDTQYF. Here the CDR3 DNA reads TGTGCCAGCAGTGAACCGGGACTAGCGGGCACAGATACGCAGTATTTT.

The J gene is TRBJ1-5, the V gene TRBV21-1. TRBV21-1 is a pseudogene locus. This CDR3 has 19 amino acids. DNA for the CDR3: TGTGCCAGCAGCAAAGGGGGGGCGCAGGGACGATCCCCGCATCAGCCCCAGCATTTT. Translation: CASSKGGAQGRSPHQPQHF.

V usage is TRBV27 and J usage is TRBJ1-1; no clear D gene. Germline V gene data show CDR1 as MNHEY and CDR2 as SMNVEV (reference sequence). Trimming took 0 bases from V and 0 from J, leaving 14 bases between them. This CDR3 has 17 amino acids. Here the CDR3 DNA reads TGTGCCAGCAGTTTATCCGGCAGTCCCACCCTGAACACTGAAGCTTTCTTT. This sequence encodes CASSLSGSPTLNTEAFF.

This clone was recorded only once. The rearrangement joins TRBV5-8 to TRBJ2-2; D possibly corresponds to TRBD2 (5 bases). The germline V and J ends were trimmed by 7 bases and 6 bases, with 16 bases remaining between them. The CDR3 runs 14 residues. Germline values: CDR1 SGHTS, CDR2 YDEGEE. The CDR3 spells CASELAARAGELFF. The CDR3 nucleotides read TGTGCCAGCGAGCTAGCTGCCCGGGCCGGGGAGCTGTTTTTT.

This chain uses TRBV19 with TRBJ2-7; D perhaps matches TRBD1 (6 bases). This CDR3 region has 16 residues. Trimming took 6 bases from V and 1 from J, leaving 19 bases between them. The germline V gene has CDR1 LNHDA and CDR2 SQIVND (reference sequence). CDR3 in DNA: TGTGCCAGTAGCCCTAGGGACACCAGAACATCCTACGAGCAGTACTTC. Residues: CASSPRDTRTSYEQYF.